The 3 T cell receptor beta chains in this list originate from one sample, sequenced in a study of cytomegalovirus exposure and HLA in healthy donors (dated by TCRdb to about 2017). Library construction relied on the immunoSEQ multiplex PCR assay. A mixture of 60 forward primers for TCR Vbeta segments and 13 reverse primers for TCR Jbeta segments was used in the multiplex PCR. This immuneACCESS table, as held by TCRdb, lists in-frame sequences with V and J called but not all clones. Of the missing ones, under half trace to an unresolved V gene in checked studies; the others have no known cause. The sample data list approximately 110,000 clones, and roughly two thirds of these were observed just once. About 2.2% of the sample goes to the ten largest clones. Sequencing was done on a sample of PBMCs. The receptors originated from a woman aged 25 to 39 in good health and CMV-seronegative.

The chain couples TRBV4-3 to TRBJ2-1; 14 positions agree with TRBD2. The CDR3 sequence is 16 residues long. Germline CDR1 LGHNA, CDR2 YSLEER. Trimming took 1 base from V and 7 from J; bases not matched to a gene: 3. CDR3 in DNA: TGCGCCAGCAGCCAAGGACTAGCGGGGGGGGCGAATGAGCAGTTCTTC. This sequence encodes CASSQGLAGGANEQFF.

The rearrangement joins TRBV11-3 to TRBJ1-1; 9 positions agree with TRBD1. The CDR3 has 11 residues. From germline, CDR1 is SGHNT and CDR2 YENEEA. The V segment lost 5 bases and the J segment 11 bases; nucleotides outside the gene matches: 3. The DNA of the CDR3 is TGTGCCAGCAGCGGGACAGGGAGGGCTTTCTTT. Translating it yields CASSGTGRAFF. Filled out from reference TRBV11-3 and TRBJ1-1, the complete variable domain reads EAGVVQSPRYKIIEKKQPVAFWCNPISGHNTLYWYLQNLGQGPELLIRYENEEAVDDSQLPKDRFSAERLKGVDSTLKIQPAELGDSAVYLCASSGTGRAFFGQGTRLTVV.

The rearrangement uses TRBV10-3 and TRBJ1-2, with 9 bases that match TRBD1. V shed 4 bases and J 7 bases; nucleotides not matched to a gene: 10. The CDR3 length is 15 residues. Looked up from germline, CDR1 is ENHRY and CDR2 is SYGVKD. CDR3 DNA: TGTGCCATCAGTGCCGAAGGAACAGGGGGCGGTGGCTACACCTTC. This sequence encodes CAISAEGTGGGGYTF.